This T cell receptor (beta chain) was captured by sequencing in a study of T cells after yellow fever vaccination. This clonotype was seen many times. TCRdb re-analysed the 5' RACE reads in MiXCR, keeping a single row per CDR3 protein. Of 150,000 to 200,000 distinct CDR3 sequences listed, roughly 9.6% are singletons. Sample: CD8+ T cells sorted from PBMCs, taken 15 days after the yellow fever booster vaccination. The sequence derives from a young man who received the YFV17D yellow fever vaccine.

The CDR3 protein is CASGKGLNQPQHF. The CDR3, as DNA: TGTGCCAGCGGGAAGGGGCTCAATCAGCCCCAGCATTTT. V usage is TRBV9 and J usage is TRBJ1-5, with D possibly matching TRBD1 (5 bases). The CDR3 extends over 13 amino acids. Trimming shortened V by 7 bases and J by 3 bases, and 11 bases separated the two germline ends. The V gene's germline CDR1 is SGDLS and CDR2 YYNGEE.